This T cell receptor (beta chain) appears in the sequencing data of a study of blood T cells in healthy people across ages. Overall study context: When template switching was applied, about one barcoded beta molecule was captured per two T cells.

Germline V gene data show CDR1 as SGHTA and CDR2 as FQGNSA. The CDR3 runs 17 residues. V trimming: 4 bases; J trimming: 5 bases; junction bases outside the gene matches: 15. The use of a sample-barcoded 5' primer and a J-beta primer mix characterized a second PCR of roughly 6 to 11 cycles. Carrying 12 random nucleotides, a template-switch adaptor labeled each individual cDNA molecule. TCRdb re-called the 5' RACE reads through MiXCR, storing one row per CDR3 protein. The sample includes more than 900,000 distinct CDR3 sequences, almost 25% seen only once; the top ten take 0.75%. This same sample was also part of a study on T cells of mothers and their children. According to that study: Mothers and children who were related shared slightly more overlap than unrelated pairs, but not significantly more.

This chain links TRBV7-2 with TRBJ2-3, with 7 positions matching TRBD1. This TCR came from a girl aged 2-10 years in good health. The sequencing sample was made of blood. The CDR3 loop reads CASSSDLTGPGGDTQYF. In DNA, the CDR3 is TGTGCCAGCAGCTCGGATTTGACAGGGCCAGGGGGAGATACGCAGTATTTT.